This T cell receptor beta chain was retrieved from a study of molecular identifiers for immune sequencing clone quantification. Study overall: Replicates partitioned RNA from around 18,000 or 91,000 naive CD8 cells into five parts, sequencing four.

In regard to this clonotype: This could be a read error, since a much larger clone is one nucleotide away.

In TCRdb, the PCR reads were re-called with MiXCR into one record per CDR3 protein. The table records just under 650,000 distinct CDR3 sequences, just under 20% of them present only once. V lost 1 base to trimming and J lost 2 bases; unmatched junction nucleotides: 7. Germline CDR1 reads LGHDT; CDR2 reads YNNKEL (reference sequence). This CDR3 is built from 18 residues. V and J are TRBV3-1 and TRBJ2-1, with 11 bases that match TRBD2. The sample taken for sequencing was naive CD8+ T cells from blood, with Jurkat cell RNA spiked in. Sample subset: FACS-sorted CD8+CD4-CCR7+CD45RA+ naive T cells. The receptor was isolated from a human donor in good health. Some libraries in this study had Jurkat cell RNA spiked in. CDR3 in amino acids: CASSQAPIAGGAYNEQFF. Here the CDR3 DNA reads TGTGCCAGCAGCCAAGCTCCTATAGCGGGGGGGGCCTACAATGAGCAGTTCTTC.